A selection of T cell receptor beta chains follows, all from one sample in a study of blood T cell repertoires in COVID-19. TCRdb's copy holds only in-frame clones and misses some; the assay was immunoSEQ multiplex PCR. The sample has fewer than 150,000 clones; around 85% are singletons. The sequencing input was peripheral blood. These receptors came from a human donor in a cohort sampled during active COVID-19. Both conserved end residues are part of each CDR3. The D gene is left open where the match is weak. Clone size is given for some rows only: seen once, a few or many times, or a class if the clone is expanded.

TGTGCCAGCAGCCAAGAGGGACAGGTCTTCTATGGCTACACCTTC	CASSQEGQVFYGYTF	NA	TRBV4-2	TRBJ1-2	TRBD1
TGTGCCAGCAGCTGGGACAGGGCGTACGAGCAGTACTTC	CASSWDRAYEQYF	NA	TRBV5-5	TRBJ2-7	TRBD1
TGCGCCAGCAGCTTGACAGGGTGGAATTCACCCCTCCACTTT	CASSLTGWNSPLHF	NA	TRBV5-1	TRBJ1-6	NA
TGCAGCGTTGAGGGGGGGACAGGGGCGCCGATGAGAACTTTCTTT	CSVEGGTGAPMRTFF	NA	TRBV29-1	TRBJ1-1	TRBD1
TGTGCCAGCAGCTTAGACAGGGGCAGCAATCAGCCCCAGCATTTT	CASSLDRGSNQPQHF	NA	TRBV7-2	TRBJ1-5	TRBD1
TGTGCCAGCAGCTTAGTAGGCGCCCAGGGATTAGGTCAGCCCCAGCATTTT	CASSLVGAQGLGQPQHF	NA	TRBV7-9	TRBJ1-5	NA
TGTGCCAGCAGTCGACAGGGTTACGAGCAGTACTTC	CASSRQGYEQYF	NA	TRBV6-2/TRBV6-3	TRBJ2-7	TRBD1
TGTGCCAGCAGCGTCCTGGACAGGGGTGGGACTGAAGCTTTCTTT	CASSVLDRGGTEAFF	NA	TRBV9	TRBJ1-1	TRBD1
TGTGCCAGCAGTTACCGGGGACAGGAAGGTGAAAAACTGTTTTTT	CASSYRGQEGEKLFF	NA	TRBV6-5	TRBJ1-4	TRBD1
TGTGCCAGCAGCCAAGGGACAGGGCGGACTTTCTTT	CASSQGTGRTFF	NA	TRBV3-1/TRBV3-2	TRBJ1-1	TRBD1
TGTGCCATCAGTGAGTCCCAACGCGGGACTAGGGAGACCCAGTACTTC	CAISESQRGTRETQYF	few	TRBV10-3	TRBJ2-5	TRBD2
TGTGCCAGCAGCCCCCCCGGGTCCCAGTACTTC	CASSPPGSQYF	NA	TRBV11-3	TRBJ2-7	NA
TGTGCCAGCAGCTTCGACAGGGGGCAAGGCTATGGCTACACCTTC	CASSFDRGQGYGYTF	NA	TRBV7-9	TRBJ1-2	TRBD1
TGTGCCAGCAGCGATAAACACAGGGGGCTGGGCACAGATACGCAGTATTTT	CASSDKHRGLGTDTQYF	NA	TRBV5-6	TRBJ2-3	TRBD1
TGTGCCAGCAGTTTAGACAGGGGAAGATCCTACGAGCAGTACTTC	CASSLDRGRSYEQYF	few	TRBV2	TRBJ2-7	TRBD1
TGCGCCAGCAGTGAAACCGGGACAGGAACCTACGAGCAGTACTTC	CASSETGTGTYEQYF	once	TRBV4-1	TRBJ2-7	TRBD1
TGCGCCAGCAGCTTGACCAGGGGTTGGACAGATACGCAGTATTTT	CASSLTRGWTDTQYF	NA	TRBV5-1	TRBJ2-3	NA
TGTGCCAGCAGCGTAGCTGGAACAGTCTCTGGAAACACCATATATTTT	CASSVAGTVSGNTIYF	NA	TRBV9	TRBJ1-3	NA
TGTGCCAGCAGTGAGAGACAGGGGCAAAGCTCCTACGAGCAGTACTTC	CASSERQGQSSYEQYF	NA	TRBV6-1	TRBJ2-7	TRBD1
TGTGCCAGTAGTATGGCAGGGGCGAGCTATGGCTACACCTTC	CASSMAGASYGYTF	NA	TRBV19	TRBJ1-2	NA
TGTGCCATTGGACTAGCGGAGTACAATGAGCAGTTCTTC	CAIGLAEYNEQFF	few	TRBV10-3	TRBJ2-1	TRBD2
TGTGCCAGCAGTTTCAAAGACGGAGACGAGCAGTACTTC	CASSFKDGDEQYF	once	TRBV12-3/TRBV12-4	TRBJ2-7	NA
TGTGCCAGCAGCCAAGTTACTAGCGGGGGGCAAGAGACCCAGTACTTC	CASSQVTSGGQETQYF	NA	TRBV3-1/TRBV3-2	TRBJ2-5	TRBD2
TGTGCCAGCAGCTTATCGGGGGGGACCAGCACAGATACGCAGTATTTT	CASSLSGGTSTDTQYF	NA	TRBV7-3	TRBJ2-3	TRBD2
TGTGCCAGTAGTATAGGACAGGGGGGCCCTAGCTCTGGGGCCAACGTCCTGACTTTC	CASSIGQGGPSSGANVLTF	NA	TRBV19	TRBJ2-6	TRBD1
TGTGCCAGCAGCCTTAAGCGGGGGGGCCTCGGTTGGGTGCAGTTCTTC	CASSLKRGGLGWVQFF	NA	TRBV3-1/TRBV3-2	TRBJ2-1	TRBD2
TGTGCCAGCAGTAAGCCTCCTGGGGGCGCGGATTCCTACGAGCAGTACTTC	CASSKPPGGADSYEQYF	NA	TRBV28	TRBJ2-7	NA
TGTGCCAGCAGTTTATCAGGGGGCGACAGGGGCACTGAAGCTTTCTTT	CASSLSGGDRGTEAFF	few	TRBV27	TRBJ1-1	TRBD1
TGCGCCAGCAGCCAAGCGAAGGGGATTAACTATGGCTACACCTTC	CASSQAKGINYGYTF	NA	TRBV4-3	TRBJ1-2	NA
TGTGCCAGCAGCCGGCTGAGTTCCTACAATGAGCAGTTCTTC	CASSRLSSYNEQFF	NA	TRBV7-8	TRBJ2-1	NA
TGTGCCAGCAGCACGGGACAGGCCACAGATACGCAGTATTTT	CASSTGQATDTQYF	NA	TRBV7-7	TRBJ2-3	TRBD1
TGTGCCAGCAGCCCCGGGACACATGGCTACACCTTC	CASSPGTHGYTF	NA	TRBV6-6	TRBJ1-2	NA
TGTGCCAGCAGCTTGGCCTGGCGACAGAAAAATAGCAATCAGCCCCAGCATTTT	CASSLAWRQKNSNQPQHF	once	TRBV5-5	TRBJ1-5	NA
TGTGCCACCAGCAGAGGACAGGGGGGAACCTACGAGCAGTACTTC	CATSRGQGGTYEQYF	NA	TRBV15	TRBJ2-7	TRBD1
TGTGCCAGCAGTTTATTTGCGGGACAGGGGTATAGCAATCAGCCCCAGCATTTT	CASSLFAGQGYSNQPQHF	few	TRBV27	TRBJ1-5	TRBD1
TGTGCCAGCAGCTTTTCAGCAGGGGTAGGAGGTCAGCCCCAGCATTTT	CASSFSAGVGGQPQHF	once	TRBV5-5	TRBJ1-5	NA
TGTGCCAGCAGTGTTGGACTAGCGAGCTCCTACAATGAGCAGTTCTTC	CASSVGLASSYNEQFF	NA	TRBV6-1	TRBJ2-1	TRBD2
TGTGCCAGTACCCCTGACAGAGCTAACTATGGCTACACCTTC	CASTPDRANYGYTF	NA	TRBV19	TRBJ1-2	NA
TGTGCCAGCAGTGAAGGACAGGGGGCGGGAGGGACTGAAGCTTTCTTT	CASSEGQGAGGTEAFF	NA	TRBV6-1	TRBJ1-1	TRBD1
TGTGCCAGCAGATCCTTGGAAGGGGGTTTTAACTACGAGCAGTACTTC	CASRSLEGGFNYEQYF	NA	TRBV28	TRBJ2-7	NA
TGTGCCAGCAGTTCCCTCAGGGACTACCCCTACGAGCAGTACTTC	CASSSLRDYPYEQYF	NA	TRBV28	TRBJ2-7	TRBD2
TGTGCCAGCAGATCGGGACTAGCGGGCAATGAGCAGTTCTTC	CASRSGLAGNEQFF	NA	TRBV11-1	TRBJ2-1	TRBD2
TGTGCCAGTAGTAGGGGGGGCGCGGGAGAGACCCAGTACTTC	CASSRGGAGETQYF	NA	TRBV19	TRBJ2-5	NA
TGTGCCACCGCGTGGGGGGTGGACACTGAAGCTTTCTTT	CATAWGVDTEAFF	NA	TRBV18	TRBJ1-1	NA
TGTGCCAGTAGTATAGACCCTAGCGGGGGCTTCACAGATACGCAGTATTTT	CASSIDPSGGFTDTQYF	NA	TRBV19	TRBJ2-3	TRBD2
TGTGCCAGCAGCGTAGCTAGCGCCGGGGAGCTGTTTTTT	CASSVASAGELFF	NA	TRBV9	TRBJ2-2	NA
TGTGCCAGCAGCTTAACGCCGGGGGACACCGGGGAGCTGTTTTTT	CASSLTPGDTGELFF	once	TRBV7-6	TRBJ2-2	NA
TGTGCCAGCAGTAGGACAGGGGGCCAGCATCAGCCCCAGCATTTT	CASSRTGGQHQPQHF	NA	TRBV28	TRBJ1-5	TRBD1
TGTGCTAGTGGTTTGTACAGACAGGGGGTCGATGAAGCTTTCTTT	CASGLYRQGVDEAFF	NA	TRBV12-5	TRBJ1-1	TRBD1
TGTGCCAGCAGAAAAGGGGACTACCTTAGCACAGATACGCAGTATTTT	CASRKGDYLSTDTQYF	NA	TRBV7-2	TRBJ2-3	TRBD2